This TCR beta chain is drawn from a study of T cell repertoires in ileal Crohn's disease. The overall study: About half received postoperative treatment, some ten with thiopurines and 15 to 20 anti-TNF. The M6 sample came from neoterminal ileum during colonoscopy after surgery. General study points: High-frequency clones were more common in sorted CD8 than CD4 cells. Active smokers at surgery had more clonal expansions than non-smokers.

Sequenced by immunoSEQ multiplex PCR; TCRdb stores in-frame clones only, minus some. The table includes more than 8,500 clones, 79% detected once. As to time point: neoterminal ileum biopsy at postoperative endoscopy, about 6 months after surgery. Notes on this clone: Its target is not known.

Germline CDR1 KGHSH, CDR2 LQKENI. The CDR3 sequence is 13 residues long. The V end was cut by 5 bases, the J end by 4 bases, with 11 bases between. The sequence derives from an adult with Crohn's disease. Input material: ileal tissue. The chain links TRBV18 to TRBJ1-1; D may be TRBD1 (5 bases). CDR3 region: CASSSGLGTEAFF. The CDR3 DNA sequence: TGTGCCAGCTCATCAGGGCTGGGCACTGAAGCTTTCTTT.